One sample yielded the 3 T cell receptor beta chains listed below, sequenced in a study of blood T cell repertoires in COVID-19. Using immunoSEQ multiplex PCR, the repertoire was profiled, and TCRdb retains in-frame clones only, with some absent. The sample has approximately 260,000 clones; 90% are singletons. The sample comprised peripheral blood. These receptors came from a woman in her sixties or seventies with COVID-19, enrolled during active disease.

The V gene is TRBV10-3, the J gene TRBJ2-7; perhaps TRBD1 as D (5 bases). The germline CDR1 and CDR2 sequences are ENHRY and SYGVKD. The CDR3 sequence is 11 residues long. In DNA, the CDR3 is TGTGCTGTGGGGCTTTCCTACGAGCAGTACTTC. Amino acid sequence: CAVGLSYEQYF.

This chain joins TRBV7-6 and TRBJ1-6; no definite D call. The CDR3 loop spans 14 amino acids. Per the germline V gene, CDR1 is SGHVS and CDR2 is FNYEAQ. The V end was cut by 0 bases, the J end by 6 bases, with 6 bases between. CDR3 coding DNA: TGTGCCAGCAGCTTAGCTGGACTTAATTCACCCCTCCACTTT. Translation gives CASSLAGLNSPLHF.

This sequence joins TRBV4-1 and TRBJ2-3, with 7 positions matching TRBD1. The CDR3 runs 17 residues. Losses at the gene ends were 1 base for V and 2 bases for J; bases not matched to a gene: 9. Per the germline V gene, CDR1 is MGHRA and CDR2 is YSYEKL. The CDR3 DNA sequence: TGCGCCAGCAGCCAAGGTGACAGGGCTGTTCCCACAGATACGCAGTATTTT. Protein sequence: CASSQGDRAVPTDTQYF.